Each of the 24 T cell receptor beta chains below was sequenced from the same sample in a study of cytomegalovirus exposure and HLA in healthy donors (dated 2017 in TCRdb). Library generation was performed with the immunoSEQ multiplex PCR assay. As stored in TCRdb, this immuneACCESS dataset retains in-frame rearrangements with V and J assigned. A fraction of the clones does not appear; measured against another copy, unresolved V genes explain less than half of the discrepancy, and the remainder lacks a known reason. This sample has around 300,000 clones in its table, and about nine tenths of those were observed once. The top ten clones comprise approximately 1.1% of the sample. Sequenced input: PBMCs. Receptors originate from a woman aged 25-40 years in good health and CMV-seropositive.

The V gene is TRBV30, the J gene TRBJ2-5, with D hard to call. V was cut by 3 bases and J by 5 bases, with 10 bases left in between. CDR3 size: 12 residues. Germline-derived CDR1 and CDR2 are GTSNPN and SVGIG (reference sequence). CDR3 nucleotide sequence: TGTGCCTGGAGCCAATCCCGGGAGACCCAGTACTTC. This codes for CAWSQSRETQYF.

This clone turned up a few times. This chain joins TRBV7-2 and TRBJ1-2; D unclear. Germline loops: CDR1 SGHTA, CDR2 FQGNSA. This CDR3 spans 14 amino acids. V was shortened by 1 base and J by 2 bases, with 8 bases between the two germline ends. The CDR3 loop reads CASSLEGLNYGYTF. In nucleotides, the CDR3 is TGTGCCAGCAGCTTAGAGGGATTAAACTATGGCTACACCTTC.

This rearrangement joins TRBV10-3 to TRBJ2-3; D remains ambiguous. The CDR3 spans 15 residues. The V and J ends lost 0 bases and 0 bases respectively, with 7 bases between them. Germline V CDR1 and CDR2: ENHRY, SYGVKD. The CDR3 reads CAISESYSSTDTQYF. DNA for the CDR3: TGTGCCATCAGTGAGTCCTACTCCAGCACAGATACGCAGTATTTT.

The chain employs TRBV5-1 and TRBJ1-2; D is undetermined. Per the germline V gene, CDR1 is SGHRS and CDR2 is YFSETQ. V was pared by 4 bases and J by 0 bases, with 13 bases between. The CDR3 length is 15 residues. In DNA form, the CDR3 reads TGCGCCAGCAGCCCCGTTTTGACCGCTAACTATGGCTACACCTTC. Encoded protein: CASSPVLTANYGYTF.

This clone was picked up one time. This sequence joins TRBV7-8 and TRBJ1-1; no definite D call. Trimming took off 3 bases at V and 0 bases at J, with 11 bases between the two ends. The CDR3 has 15 residues. Germline assignment: CDR1 SGHVS and CDR2 FQNEAQ. CDR3 nucleotide sequence: TGTGCCAGCAGCTTGACCACCGGAGTGAACACTGAAGCTTTCTTT. This codes for CASSLTTGVNTEAFF. The variable domain in full, with the rest retrieved from reference TRBV7-8 and TRBJ1-1, is GAGVSQSPRYKVAKRGQDVALRCDPISGHVSLFWYQQALGQGPEFLTYFQNEAQLDKSGLPSDRFFAERPEGSVSTLKIQRTQQEDSAVYLCASSLTTGVNTEAFFGQGTRLTVV.

The V call is TRBV5-6, the J call TRBJ2-3, with 9 bases lining up with TRBD2. This CDR3 is built from 15 residues. J gave up 0 bases and V 4 bases, and 3 bases lay outside the gene matches. Germline V CDR1 and CDR2: SGHDT, YYEEEE. DNA for the CDR3: TGTGCCAGCAGCCAAGCGGGGGGAAGCACAGATACGCAGTATTTT. Amino acid sequence: CASSQAGGSTDTQYF. The variable domain in full, completed from reference TRBV5-6 and TRBJ2-3, reads DAGVTQSPTHLIKTRGQQVTLRCSPKSGHDTVSWYQQALGQGPQFIFQYYEEEERQRGNFPDRFSGHQFPNYSSELNVNALLLGDSALYLCASSQAGGSTDTQYFGPGTRLTVL.

This clone appeared a few times. This chain uses TRBV30 with TRBJ1-5, with 8 bases that match TRBD1. V lost 7 bases, J lost 4 bases, and 12 bases stayed unmatched. The CDR3 runs 15 residues. From germline, CDR1 is GTSNPN and CDR2 SVGIG (reference sequence). Here the CDR3 reads CAFSGQGSWNQPQHF. The CDR3 coding sequence is TGTGCCTTTTCTGGACAGGGATCATGGAATCAGCCCCAGCATTTT.

This chain joins TRBV7-2 and TRBJ2-1; D is perhaps TRBD2 (6 bases). There are 14 residues in the CDR3. Germline CDR1 is SGHTA and CDR2 is FQGNSA. V lost 1 base, J lost 5 bases, and 9 bases lay in between. Here the CDR3 DNA reads TGTGCCAGCAGCTTAGGGCGGGAAAACAATGAGCAGTTCTTC. This sequence encodes CASSLGRENNEQFF.

The rearrangement links TRBV4-2 to TRBJ1-2; D is unresolved. Per the germline V gene, CDR1 is LGHNA and CDR2 is YNFKEQ. CDR3 length equals 14 residues. The V end lost 0 bases, the J end lost 4 bases, and 9 bases lay between the germline ends. The CDR3 is CASSQDIYSYGYTF. DNA of the CDR3: TGTGCCAGCAGCCAAGATATCTACAGCTATGGCTACACCTTC.

As to this clone: Other DNA sequences in the same sample also yield this CDR3. The gene calls are TRBV6-5 and TRBJ1-2, with 8 nucleotides matching TRBD1. The junction had 3 bases not matched to a gene; V was cut back by 2 bases and J by 4 bases. There are 14 residues in the CDR3. Per the germline V gene, CDR1 is MNHEY and CDR2 is SVGAGI. CDR3 amino acids: CASSYHGQGYGYTF. As DNA, the CDR3 is TGTGCCAGCAGTTACCACGGACAGGGCTATGGCTACACCTTC.

This chain links TRBV5-1 with TRBJ2-5; 13 bases line up with TRBD2. This CDR3 region has 19 residues. Trimming cost V 4 bases and J 5 bases; bases outside gene matches: 17. Per germline, CDR1 SGHRS and CDR2 YFSETQ. As DNA, the CDR3 is TGCGCCAGCAGCGCGGAACCGGGACTAGCGGGACGCGGGGGGGAGACCCAGTACTTC. Translated: CASSAEPGLAGRGGETQYF.

The rearrangement joins TRBV18 to TRBJ2-7; weak D call: TRBD2 (6 bases). Germline lookup yields CDR1 KGHSH and CDR2 LQKENI. The CDR3 length is 13 residues. Trimming removed 4 bases from V and 5 bases from J, with 12 bases in between. CDR3 DNA sequence: TGTGCCAGCTCACGGGGGGACCATAACGAGCAGTACTTC. This sequence encodes CASSRGDHNEQYF.

J is TRBJ2-2 and V is TRBV5-1; D is unresolved. This CDR3 has 15 amino acids. Germline V gene sequence: CDR1 SGHRS, CDR2 YFSETQ. Deletions cut 0 bases from V and 0 bases from J, with 6 bases between. DNA for the CDR3: TGCGCCAGCAGCTTGGTTATGTCGAACACCGGGGAGCTGTTTTTT. Translated: CASSLVMSNTGELFF.

The chain recombines TRBV7-9 with TRBJ1-2; the D is unclear. Per the germline V gene, CDR1 is SEHNR and CDR2 is FQNEAQ (reference sequence). Between the trimmed V and J ends, which lost 3 bases and 6 bases, there was a span of 11 bases. The CDR3 has 13 residues. The CDR3 here is CASSFGPGDGYTF. The DNA of the CDR3 is TGTGCCAGCAGCTTCGGCCCCGGGGATGGCTACACCTTC.

This clone showed up just a few times. The chain recombines TRBV11-1 with TRBJ2-7, with a weak D call TRBD2 (6 bases). Trimming removed 5 bases at V and 2 bases at J, with 13 bases between. The CDR3 is 14 residues long. Per germline, CDR1 SGHAT and CDR2 FQDESV (reference sequence). The CDR3 loop reads CASSRAEGTYEQYF. The CDR3 bases are TGTGCCAGCAGCCGAGCGGAGGGGACCTACGAGCAGTACTTC.

The chain employs TRBV5-4 and TRBJ2-7, with a possible D match to TRBD1 (5 bases). The CDR3 has 15 amino acids. In germline, CDR1 is SGHNT, CDR2 YYREEE (reference sequence). V lost 0 bases and J lost 3, with 13 bases in between. The CDR3 sequence: CASSLVTGIGYEQYF. The CDR3 nucleotides read TGTGCCAGCAGCTTGGTAACAGGCATCGGCTACGAGCAGTACTTC.

The table lists this clone with a count of one. The gene calls are TRBV4-1 and TRBJ1-2, with D possibly matching TRBD1 (5 bases). CDR3 length: 13 residues. V lost 2 bases, J lost 8 bases, and 12 bases lay in between. The germline V gene has CDR1 MGHRA and CDR2 YSYEKL. CDR3 protein: CASSQRGNPGYTF. The CDR3 nucleotides read TGCGCCAGCAGCCAAAGGGGAAATCCCGGCTACACCTTC.

The chain couples TRBV7-7 to TRBJ2-3; TRBD2 matches at 8 bases. This CDR3 is built from 14 residues. The V gene end was trimmed by 10 bases and the J gene end by 2 bases; junction bases not matched to a gene: 8. CDR1 is SSHAT and CDR2 is FNYEAQ in the germline V gene (reference sequence). Here the CDR3 reads CATKERGITDTQYF. CDR3 sequence (DNA): TGTGCCACCAAAGAGCGGGGGATCACAGATACGCAGTATTTT.

This chain connects TRBV28 to TRBJ1-1; a possible D gene is TRBD1 (5 bases). The CDR3 is 11 amino acids. The V gene's germline CDR1 is MDHEN and CDR2 SYDVKM. Trimming stripped 6 bases from V and 5 bases from J, with 7 bases between. CDR3 nucleotides: TGTGCCAGCAGCGGGGGGACTGAAGCTTTCTTT. Its translation: CASSGGTEAFF.

Written as DNA, the CDR3 is TGTGCCAGCAGCTTAGACAGGGAGTCTGGAAACACCATATATTTT. Translated, it gives CASSLDRESGNTIYF. This chain links TRBV9 with TRBJ1-3; TRBD1 matches 7 bases. The CDR3 is 15 residues long. V dropped 4 bases and J dropped 1; count of bases not matched to a gene: 5. Germline V CDR1 and CDR2: SGDLS, YYNGEE.

The CDR3 bases are TGTGCCAGCAGTTTGGACAGTCCTTACGAGCAGTACTTC. Translation: CASSLDSPYEQYF. The J gene is TRBJ2-7, the V gene TRBV7-2, with D possibly being TRBD1 (6 bases). V lost 6 bases and J lost 4, with 13 bases in between. Germline-derived CDR1 and CDR2 are SGHTA and FQGNSA. This CDR3 has 13 amino acids.

This clone appeared a single time. The V gene is TRBV6-6, the J gene TRBJ1-1; D not certain. V was pared by 0 bases and J by 2 bases, with 7 bases between. The CDR3 has 14 amino acids. From germline, CDR1 is MNHNY and CDR2 SVGAGI (reference sequence). CDR3 nucleotide sequence: TGTGCCAGCAGTTACTCCCAGCTTAACACTGAAGCTTTCTTT. Its translation is CASSYSQLNTEAFF.

This chain connects TRBV7-6 to TRBJ2-3; 8 bases line up with TRBD2. The CDR3 is 15 residues long. After removal of 5 bases from V and 1 base from J, the junction contained 5 bases not matched to a gene. Germline V gene sequence: CDR1 SGHVS, CDR2 FNYEAQ. As DNA, the CDR3 is TGTGCCAGCAGCCGCGAGACTAGCGGCACAGATACGCAGTATTTT. Its translation is CASSRETSGTDTQYF. The full variable domain, its missing parts supplied by reference TRBV7-6 and TRBJ2-3, is GAGVSQSPRYKVTKRGQDVALRCDPISGHVSLYWYRQALGQGPEFLTYFNYEAQQDKSGLPNDRFSAERPEGSISTLTIQRTEQRDSAMYRCASSRETSGTDTQYFGPGTRLTVL.

The chain joins TRBV15 to TRBJ2-5; TRBD1 is a possible D gene (5 bases). V was pared by 6 bases and J by 2 bases, with 10 bases between. This CDR3 is built from 13 residues. Germline-derived CDR1 and CDR2 are LNHNV and YYDKDF (reference sequence). The CDR3 bases are TGTGCCACCAGGCCCGACAGTCAAGAGACCCAGTACTTC. Its translation: CATRPDSQETQYF.